The 12 T cell receptor beta chains below were found in one sample sequenced in a study of cytomegalovirus exposure and HLA in healthy donors. The PCR had 60 Vbeta and 13 Jbeta primers. The data were produced by immunoSEQ multiplex PCR, yet TCRdb's version contains in-frame clones alone and is incomplete. The sample includes tens of thousands of clones, under 80% of them seen just once. The sequenced material came from PBMCs. The source of these receptors is a man between 60 and 75 years old in good health and CMV-seropositive.

J is TRBJ2-1 and V is TRBV6-5, with 14 bases that match TRBD2. Trimming took 0 bases from V and 10 from J; bases not matched to a gene: 5. Germline V CDR1 and CDR2: MNHEY, SVGAGI. CDR3 length: 16 residues. CDR3 region: CASSYSGTSGSNEQFF. DNA of the CDR3: TGTGCCAGCAGTTACTCGGGGACTAGCGGGAGTAACGAGCAGTTCTTC.

This sequence joins TRBV19 and TRBJ2-7; perhaps TRBD2 as D (5 bases). The germline CDR1 and CDR2 sequences are LNHDA and SQIVND (reference sequence). The CDR3 is 14 amino acids. V was cut by 5 bases and J by 4 bases, with 15 bases left in between. The CDR3 DNA follows: TGTGCCAGTAGTCGGACTCCCCAGCTTTACGAGCAGTACTTC. Translated: CASSRTPQLYEQYF.

The rearrangement links TRBV15 to TRBJ2-1, with D possibly TRBD1 on 6 matching bases. The germline gives CDR1 LNHNV, CDR2 YYDKDF (reference sequence). This CDR3 is built from 18 residues. V lost 3 bases and J lost 0, with 18 bases in between. The CDR3 region is CATSRGPQGVSSYNEQFF. The CDR3 DNA reads TGTGCCACCAGCAGGGGCCCACAGGGAGTGAGCTCCTACAATGAGCAGTTCTTC.

The rearrangement links TRBV18 to TRBJ1-1; 7 bases are a match to TRBD1. The trim removed 4 bases at V and 11 bases at J, leaving 4 bases unmatched. Germline values: CDR1 KGHSH, CDR2 LQKENI. The CDR3 consists of 11 residues. DNA of the CDR3: TGTGCCAGCTCACAGGGGGCGTGGGCTTTCTTT. As protein: CASSQGAWAFF.

The rearrangement links TRBV18 to TRBJ1-2; 10 bases line up with TRBD1. Germline values: CDR1 KGHSH, CDR2 LQKENI. With V trimmed by 4 bases and J by 7 bases, 9 bases remained unmatched. The CDR3 loop spans 15 amino acids. CDR3 loop: CASSRGQGMAGGYTF. DNA for the CDR3: TGTGCCAGCTCACGGGGACAGGGGATGGCCGGTGGCTACACCTTC.

There are a few counts of this clone. The J gene is TRBJ2-5, the V gene TRBV4-3; TRBD1 is a possible D gene (6 bases). V was clipped by 0 bases and J by 5 bases, with 7 bases between them. This CDR3 contains 13 residues. The germline V gene encodes CDR1 LGHNA and CDR2 YSLEER. CDR3 protein: CASSQDRGETQYF. For the CDR3, the DNA is TGCGCCAGCAGCCAAGATAGGGGGGAGACCCAGTACTTC.

V usage is TRBV6-5 and J usage is TRBJ2-2; TRBD2 aligns across 8 bases. V was clipped by 9 bases and J by 6 bases; unmatched bases: 6. This CDR3 is built from 13 residues. Germline CDR1 and CDR2: MNHEY and SVGAGI. CDR3 nucleotides: TGTGCCAGTAAGGGACTAGGGGCCGGGGAGCTGTTTTTT. It yields the protein CASKGLGAGELFF.

This clone was detected only a few times. The rearrangement joins TRBV12-5 to TRBJ2-5, with D maybe TRBD2 (5 bases). The DNA end is a closer match to TRBJ2-7, so the J assignment may be wrong. The germline gives CDR1 LGHNT, CDR2 FRNRAP. The CDR3 consists of 13 residues. CDR3 protein: CASGDAGSYEQYF. As DNA, the CDR3 is TGTGCTAGTGGAGACGCGGGCTCCTACGAGCAGTACTTC.

The rearrangement joins TRBV9 to TRBJ1-1, with 7 bases that match TRBD1. This CDR3 is 15 amino acids long. Per germline, CDR1 SGDLS and CDR2 YYNGEE. The V segment lost 3 bases and the J segment 1 base; nucleotides outside the gene matches: 6. The CDR3 DNA sequence: TGTGCCAGCAGCGAGGGACAGACGGCGAACACTGAAGCTTTCTTT. Translation: CASSEGQTANTEAFF.

The chain combines TRBV5-4 with TRBJ1-2, with D possibly matching TRBD1 (5 bases). The CDR3 has 15 residues. Trimming took 7 bases from V and 4 from J, leaving 20 bases between them. Germline V lookup: CDR1 SGHNT, CDR2 YYREEE (reference sequence). The CDR3 DNA sequence: TGTGCCAGCGGCATACAGGATATCTCGACCTATGGCTACACCTTC. It codes for CASGIQDISTYGYTF. The variable domain in full, completed from reference TRBV5-4 and TRBJ1-2, reads ETGVTQSPTHLIKTRGQQVTLRCSSQSGHNTVSWYQQALGQGPQFIFQYYREEENGRGNFPPRFSGLQFPNYSSELNVNALELDDSALYLCASGIQDISTYGYTFGSGTRLTVV.

In nucleotides, the CDR3 is TGTGCCAGTAGGCCCGGGACTAGCGGAGGTGGGAATGAGCAGTTCTTC. This gives the protein CASRPGTSGGGNEQFF. The rearrangement uses TRBV19 and TRBJ2-1; TRBD2 agrees at 11 bases. The trim removed 6 bases at V and 7 bases at J, leaving 11 bases unmatched. The CDR3 contains 16 residues. Germline-derived CDR1 and CDR2 are LNHDA and SQIVND (reference sequence).

The CDR3 nucleotides are TGTGCCGCCCGCCGGGACAGCATAACAGATACGCAGTATTTT. Protein product: CAARRDSITDTQYF. The chain employs TRBV27 and TRBJ2-3, with 7 bases identical to TRBD1. Germline values: CDR1 MNHEY, CDR2 SMNVEV (reference sequence). The CDR3 extends over 14 amino acids. The J segment lost 3 bases and the V segment lost 11 bases, leaving 11 bases of the junction unmatched.